What follows are 4 T cell receptor beta chains derived from one specimen sequenced in a study of PD-1 blockade in classical Hodgkin lymphoma. The time point denotes: newly diagnosed, previously untreated cHL patient sample. Investigators isolated CD4+ T cells from thawed PBMCs through magnetic negative selection. The protocol was immunoSEQ multiplex PCR, while the TCRdb copy is restricted to in-frame clones and leaves out a portion. The table shows approximately 21,000 clones, with more than 90% occurring only once. Sequenced material: CD4+ T cells from blood. Receptors originate from a human donor with classical Hodgkin lymphoma.

The J gene is TRBJ2-3, the V gene TRBV27; TRBD1 aligns across 10 bases. The CDR3 is 15 amino acids. Germline loops: CDR1 MNHEY, CDR2 SMNVEV (reference sequence). V lost 5 bases, J lost 7 bases, and 9 bases stayed unmatched. The CDR3 region is CASSSPGQGKNTQYF. Written as DNA, the CDR3 is TGTGCCAGCAGTAGCCCGGGACAGGGGAAGAATACGCAGTATTTT.

The rearrangement joins TRBV5-4 to TRBJ2-5; D unresolved. The CDR3 covers 14 residues. Germline V gene data show CDR1 as SGHNT and CDR2 as YYREEE (reference sequence). With 0 bases removed from V and 5 bases from J, the gap between germline ends came to 11 bases. CDR3 residues: CASSLEGPGETQYF. The CDR3 region has the DNA TGTGCCAGCAGCTTGGAAGGGCCCGGGGAGACCCAGTACTTC.

The chain recombines TRBV30 with TRBJ1-6; D possibly corresponds to TRBD1 (5 bases). This CDR3 region has 13 residues. V was cut by 0 bases and J by 10 bases, with 10 bases left in between. Germline-derived CDR1 and CDR2 are GTSNPN and SVGIG (reference sequence). CDR3 sequence (DNA): TGTGCCTGGAGTGTAGCAGGGCCCTCACCCCTCCACTTT. This translates into CAWSVAGPSPLHF. Based on the CDR3 plus reference TRBV30 and TRBJ1-6, the full variable domain is SQTIHQWPATLVQPVGSPLSLECTVEGTSNPNLYWYRQAAGRGLQLLFYSVGIGQISSEVPQNLSASRPQDRQFILSSKKLLLSDSGFYLCAWSVAGPSPLHFGNGTRLTVT.

V is TRBV4-3 and J is TRBJ1-4; D perhaps matches TRBD1 (5 bases). The V gene lost 1 base and the J gene lost 0 bases, with 9 bases spanning the gap. CDR3 length equals 16 residues. CDR1 is LGHNA, CDR2 YSLEER, per germline. The CDR3 protein is CASSQGGYATNEKLFF. CDR3 sequence (DNA): TGCGCCAGCAGCCAAGGGGGGTACGCAACTAATGAAAAACTGTTTTTT.